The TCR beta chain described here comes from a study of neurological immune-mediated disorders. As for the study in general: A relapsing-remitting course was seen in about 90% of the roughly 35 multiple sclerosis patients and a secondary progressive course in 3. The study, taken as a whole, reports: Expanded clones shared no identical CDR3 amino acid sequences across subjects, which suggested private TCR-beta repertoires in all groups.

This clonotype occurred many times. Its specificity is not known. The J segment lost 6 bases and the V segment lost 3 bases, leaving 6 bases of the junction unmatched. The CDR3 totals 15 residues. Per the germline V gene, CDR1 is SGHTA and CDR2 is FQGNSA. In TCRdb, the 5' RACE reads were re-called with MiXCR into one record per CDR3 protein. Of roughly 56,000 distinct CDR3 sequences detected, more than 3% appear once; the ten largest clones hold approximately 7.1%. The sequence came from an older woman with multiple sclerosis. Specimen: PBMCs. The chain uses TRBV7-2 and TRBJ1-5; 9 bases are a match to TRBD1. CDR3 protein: CASSFTGGSAQPQHF. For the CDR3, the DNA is TGTGCCAGCAGCTTTACAGGGGGCTCGGCTCAGCCCCAGCATTTT.